Following are 3 T cell receptor beta chains from one sample sequenced in a study of cytomegalovirus exposure and HLA in healthy donors. This PCR relied on a set of 60 Vbeta primers and 13 Jbeta primers. Assay used: immunoSEQ multiplex PCR; TCRdb lists only in-frame clones, some missing. The sample data list approximately 72,000 clones. The sequencing sample was made of PBMCs. The receptor source for this set is a middle-aged man in good health and CMV-seronegative.

The chain uses TRBV7-9 and TRBJ2-7, with D possibly matching TRBD1 (5 bases). Trimming took 5 bases from V and 2 from J, leaving 10 bases between them. This CDR3 comprises 13 residues. The germline V gene encodes CDR1 SEHNR and CDR2 FQNEAQ (reference sequence). CDR3 nucleotide sequence: TGTGCCAGCAGCCCAAGGGGTACCTACGAGCAGTACTTC. Its protein product is CASSPRGTYEQYF.

Notes on this clone: Other DNA sequences of this sample code for an identical CDR3. V usage is TRBV7-9 and J usage is TRBJ2-3, with D perhaps TRBD2 (7 bases). The CDR3 consists of 15 residues. V lost 1 base and J lost 4, with 12 bases in between. Per the germline V gene, CDR1 is SEHNR and CDR2 is FQNEAQ (reference sequence). The CDR3 nucleotides read TGTGCCAGCAGCTTAGGAGGGGGGGCCGCAGATACGCAGTATTTT. This codes for CASSLGGGAADTQYF. Drawing the rest from reference TRBV7-9 and TRBJ2-3, the complete variable domain is DTGVSQNPRHKITKRGQNVTFRCDPISEHNRLYWYRQTLGQGPEFLTYFQNEAQLEKSRLLSDRFSAERPKGSFSTLEIQRTEQGDSAMYLCASSLGGGAADTQYFGPGTRLTVL.

The J gene is TRBJ1-1, the V gene TRBV4-1; D not resolved. Germline V gene lookup returns CDR1 MGHRA and CDR2 YSYEKL. CDR3 length: 15 residues. V was clipped by 1 base and J by 0 bases, with 9 bases between them. DNA of the CDR3: TGCGCCAGCAGCCAAGTTGGTACATTGAACACTGAAGCTTTCTTT. Protein product: CASSQVGTLNTEAFF.